Described below is a single TCR beta chain sequence and its context. This sample stems from a study of blood T cell repertoires in COVID-19. Looked up from germline, CDR1 is KGHSH and CDR2 is LQKENI. The CDR3 spans 19 residues. With V trimmed by 4 bases and J by 4 bases, 14 bases remained unmatched. In the study's own analysis: Estimation of nucleated cell counts was performed using reference gene primer amplification. Here immunoSEQ multiplex PCR was the method, and the copy in TCRdb shows in-frame clones only, minus some. V and J calls and clone size come straight from that table; D and trimming were deduced from the DNA. The repertoire holds some 70,000 clones, with more than 65% as singletons.

The sequence derives from a woman in her 50s with acute or convalescent COVID-19. The sequenced material came from peripheral blood. The chain is built from TRBV18 and TRBJ2-5; the match to TRBD2 covers 14 bases. DNA of the CDR3: TGTGCCAGCTCACACAGCTCTCCGACTAGCGGGGGGGCCCCAGAGACCCAGTACTTC. Protein sequence: CASSHSSPTSGGAPETQYF.